Below, 23 T cell receptor beta chains from the same sample are listed, as sequenced in a study of T cells in Graves' hyperthyroidism and ophthalmopathy. RNA transcripts yielded amplified TCR beta CDR3 regions. First-round RT-PCR with HTBI primers amplified the TCR CDR3 region. TCRdb re-analysed the multiplex PCR reads in MiXCR, keeping a single row per CDR3 protein. The repertoire holds 300,000 to 450,000 distinct CDR3 sequences, with approximately 15% as singletons. Sequences were obtained from blood. Source of these receptors: a woman aged 60 to 75 with Graves' hyperthyroidism.

This clonotype has at least ten counts. The genes are TRBV2 and TRBJ1-3; D not certain. Per the germline V gene, CDR1 is SNHLY and CDR2 is FYNNEI. The CDR3 totals 14 residues. V shed 7 bases and J shed 0 bases, with 10 bases lying between them. CDR3 amino acids: CASKGVRSGNTIYF. In DNA, the CDR3 is TGTGCCAGCAAGGGCGTCCGCTCTGGAAACACCATATATTTT.

This clonotype was counted ten times or more. V and J are TRBV6-1 and TRBJ2-1; 7 nucleotides match TRBD2. From germline, CDR1 is MNHNS and CDR2 SASEGT. This CDR3 has 17 amino acids. Trimming at V came to 5 bases and at J to 3 bases, leaving 13 bases not matched to a gene. The CDR3 DNA sequence: TGTGCCAGCAGTAACCCGGGACTACTGCCGGTCTACAATGAGCAGTTCTTC. It encodes CASSNPGLLPVYNEQFF.

In this sample, this clonotype turned up a few times. The chain recombines TRBV12-3 or TRBV12-4 with TRBJ1-2; D is perhaps TRBD1 (5 bases). This CDR3 is built from 11 residues. V was clipped by 7 bases and J by 6 bases, with 9 bases between them. As DNA, the CDR3 is TGTGCCAGCAACCGGGGCGATGGCTACACCTTC. This gives the protein CASNRGDGYTF.

Many counts were recorded for this clonotype. The chain is built from TRBV6-1 and TRBJ1-2; weak D call: TRBD1 (5 bases). V was cut by 2 bases and J by 2 bases, with 12 bases left in between. The CDR3 spans 15 residues. The germline gives CDR1 MNHNS, CDR2 SASEGT. The CDR3 coding sequence is TGTGCCAGCAGTGAAATCCCCAGGGCGAACTATGGCTACACCTTC. Residues: CASSEIPRANYGYTF.

This clonotype was observed a handful of times. The chain employs TRBV11-2 and TRBJ2-1; a possible D gene is TRBD1 (5 bases). There are 14 residues in the CDR3. The ends were cut back, 2 bases at V and 5 bases at J, with 10 bases in the middle. Per the germline V gene, CDR1 is SGHAT and CDR2 is FQNNGV. The CDR3: CASSLLGHHNEQFF. The CDR3 DNA reads as TGTGCCAGCAGCTTACTAGGACACCACAATGAGCAGTTCTTC.

This clonotype was observed many times. The rearrangement joins TRBV28 to TRBJ2-1; 8 nucleotides agree with TRBD2. The trim removed 6 bases at V and 9 bases at J, leaving 19 bases unmatched. Germline V CDR1 and CDR2: MDHEN, SYDVKM. This CDR3 comprises 17 residues. CDR3 residues: CASSGIRPGLEFFEQFF. In nucleotides, the CDR3 is TGTGCCAGCAGCGGAATACGACCGGGACTAGAGTTTTTTGAGCAGTTCTTC.

This clonotype was seen repeatedly, ten times or more. This chain joins TRBV27 and TRBJ2-1, with TRBD2 identical over 11 bases. The CDR3 contains 15 residues. In germline, CDR1 is MNHEY, CDR2 SMNVEV (reference sequence). V lost 6 bases and J lost 7; bases outside the gene matches: 8. For the CDR3, the DNA is TGTGCCAGCAGACCTCTAGCGGGAGGTAAGAATGAGCAGTTCTTC. Encoded protein: CASRPLAGGKNEQFF.

This clonotype has a count of ten or more. The V call is TRBV27, the J call TRBJ1-1; D is unresolved. The CDR3 is made up of 13 amino acids. Germline CDR1 and CDR2: MNHEY and SMNVEV (reference sequence). V was pared by 2 bases and J by 5 bases, with 9 bases between. The CDR3 nucleotides read TGTGCCAGCAGTTTAAGGAGGGCAACTGAAGCTTTCTTT. It specifies CASSLRRATEAFF.

The chain uses TRBV7-9 and TRBJ1-3; 7 bases are a match to TRBD1. This CDR3 has 14 amino acids. Germline V gene sequence: CDR1 SEHNR, CDR2 FQNEAQ (reference sequence). V lost 11 bases to trimming and J lost 0 bases; unmatched junction nucleotides: 7. CDR3 sequence reads: CAGGQASSGNTIYF. The CDR3 bases are TGTGCCGGTGGACAGGCGAGCTCTGGAAACACCATATATTTT.

This clonotype showed up many times. The chain recombines TRBV2 with TRBJ1-6; tentative D call: TRBD1 (6 bases). The CDR3 covers 13 residues. CDR1 and CDR2 from the germline V gene are SNHLY and FYNNEI. The V end lost 8 bases, the J end lost 8 bases, and 13 bases lay between the germline ends. CDR3 region: CASLQGRDSPLHF. CDR3 sequence (DNA): TGTGCCAGCCTACAGGGTCGAGATTCACCCCTCCACTTT.

V gene TRBV25-1 combines with J gene TRBJ1-4, with TRBD1 matching over 7 bases. There are 16 residues in the CDR3. V trimming: 1 base; J trimming: 5 bases; junction bases outside the gene matches: 7. CDR1 MGHDK and CDR2 SYGVNS come from the germline V gene. In DNA, the CDR3 is TGTGCCAGCAGTGAATGGTCCCAACAGGGGAATGAAAAACTGTTTTTT. This gives the protein CASSEWSQQGNEKLFF.

This clonotype was recorded at least ten times. This rearrangement joins TRBV7-2 to TRBJ2-2, with D hard to call. The V gene's germline CDR1 is SGHTA and CDR2 FQGNSA. This CDR3 contains 13 residues. Trimming stripped 6 bases from V and 4 bases from J, with 9 bases between. CDR3 protein: CASRSPSTGELFF. CDR3 bases: TGTGCCAGCAGAAGTCCGAGCACCGGGGAGCTGTTTTTT.

About this clonotype itself: The junction differs from germline at one of its ends, possibly a read error. V usage is TRBV7-3 and J usage is TRBJ2-2; TRBD1 might be the D (6 bases). CDR1 and CDR2 from the germline V gene are SGHTA and FQGTGA. This CDR3 has 15 amino acids. The chain's CDR3 is CASSLTRDNAGELFF. The DNA of the CDR3 is TGCGCCAGCAGCTTGACTCGGGACAATGCCGGGGAGCTGTTTTTT.

The count of this clonotype is one. This chain links TRBV11-2 with TRBJ2-5; tentatively, D is TRBD2 (6 bases). Germline V CDR1 and CDR2: SGHAT, FQNNGV. The CDR3 is made up of 14 amino acids. Between the trimmed V and J ends, which lost 2 bases and 5 bases, there was a span of 12 bases. Here the CDR3 DNA reads TGTGCCAGCAGCTTAAGGCGGGATGTGGAGACCCAGTACTTC. The encoded protein is CASSLRRDVETQYF.

This chain links TRBV7-9 with TRBJ2-2, with a possible D match to TRBD2 (5 bases). The V gene's germline CDR1 is SEHNR and CDR2 FQNEAQ (reference sequence). Trimming pared 7 bases from V and 4 bases from J, leaving 16 bases between. The length of the CDR3 is 15 residues. The CDR3 region is CASTLASGVTGELFF. For the CDR3, the DNA is TGTGCCAGCACATTAGCGTCCGGGGTCACCGGGGAGCTGTTTTTT.

This clonotype appeared many times. J is TRBJ1-2 and V is TRBV12-3 or TRBV12-4; no firm D call. The V gene lost 2 bases and the J gene lost 4 bases, with 17 bases spanning the gap. The CDR3 extends over 16 amino acids. The CDR3 bases are TGTGCCAGCAGTTTAAGCGGAGGGCCCAGTCTCTATGGCTACACCTTC. This sequence encodes CASSLSGGPSLYGYTF.

This clonotype occurred many times. The chain carries TRBV7-2 and TRBJ2-3; D might be TRBD1 (6 bases). Trimming cost V 1 base and J 2 bases, with 10 bases left between them. The germline CDR1 and CDR2 sequences are SGHTA and FQGNSA. The CDR3 covers 15 residues. CDR3 nucleotide sequence: TGTGCCAGCAGCTTAGAAGCAGGGGTCACAGATACGCAGTATTTT. Its translation: CASSLEAGVTDTQYF.

This chain joins TRBV3-1 and TRBJ1-2, with D possibly TRBD1 on 5 matching bases. The CDR3 loop spans 13 amino acids. V lost 0 bases and J lost 8, with 10 bases in between. Looked up from germline, CDR1 is LGHDT and CDR2 is YNNKEL (reference sequence). The CDR3 sequence is CASSQDGGEGYTF. Written as DNA, the CDR3 is TGTGCCAGCAGCCAAGATGGGGGGGAAGGCTACACCTTC.

The chain joins TRBV6-1 to TRBJ1-1; 7 nucleotides align to TRBD1. The CDR3 extends over 11 amino acids. Germline V lookup: CDR1 MNHNS, CDR2 SASEGT. V shed 6 bases, J shed 9 bases, and the junction held 4 bases outside the gene matches. CDR3 amino acids: CASRKTGKAFF. Here the CDR3 DNA reads TGTGCCAGCAGGAAGACAGGGAAAGCTTTCTTT.

This chain connects TRBV5-5 to TRBJ2-7, with 9 bases fitting TRBD1. The V and J ends lost 2 bases and 6 bases, in that order; junction bases with no gene match: 3. Germline CDR1 and CDR2: SGHKS and YYEKEE (reference sequence). The CDR3 consists of 13 residues. The CDR3 DNA is TGTGCCAGCAGCTTACAGGGGGCCGCCGAGCAGTACTTC. It encodes CASSLQGAAEQYF.

This clonotype was observed at least ten times. The junction shows a germline mismatch at one end, possibly a read error. The genes are TRBV6-1 and TRBJ1-1; possible D gene TRBD1, 5 bases. The CDR3 loop spans 14 amino acids. Germline V lookup: CDR1 MNHNS, CDR2 SASEGT. In nucleotides, the CDR3 is TGTGCCAGCAGAGAAGTCTCAGGGTATCCTGAAGCTTTCTTT. The encoded protein is CASREVSGYPEAFF.

This clonotype was observed a few times. V and J are TRBV15 and TRBJ2-7; 8 positions match TRBD1. V shed 1 base and J 9 bases; nucleotides not matched to a gene: 5. Per germline, CDR1 LNHNV and CDR2 YYDKDF (reference sequence). The CDR3 sequence is 13 residues long. CDR3 residues: CATSRAQGDGQYF. In nucleotides, the CDR3 is TGTGCCACCAGCAGAGCACAGGGGGACGGGCAGTACTTC.

This clonotype was seen repeatedly, ten times or more. The V and J genes are TRBV30 and TRBJ2-7; 7 bases map to TRBD1. Germline V CDR1 and CDR2: GTSNPN, SVGIG (reference sequence). CDR3 length: 13 amino acids. After removal of 5 bases from V and 5 bases from J, the junction contained 9 bases not matched to a gene. Here the CDR3 reads CAWGETGFHEQYF. For the CDR3, the DNA is TGTGCCTGGGGAGAGACAGGGTTCCACGAGCAGTACTTC. Full variable domain (outside the CDR3, taken from reference TRBV30 and TRBJ2-7): SQTIHQWPATLVQPVGSPLSLECTVEGTSNPNLYWYRQAAGRGLQLLFYSVGIGQISSEVPQNLSASRPQDRQFILSSKKLLLSDSGFYLCAWGETGFHEQYFGPGTRLTVT.